Shown below are 25 T cell receptor beta chains from a single sample sequenced in a study of blood T cell repertoires in COVID-19. Here immunoSEQ multiplex PCR was the method, and the copy in TCRdb shows in-frame clones only, minus some. The data show around 210,000 clones, 85% seen once. What was sequenced was peripheral blood. Receptor source: a man in his 60s with COVID-19, enrolled during active disease.

The chain recombines TRBV30 with TRBJ1-2; 7 bases match TRBD1. V dropped 1 base and J dropped 8; count of bases not matched to a gene: 10. Looked up from germline, CDR1 is GTSNPN and CDR2 is SVGIG (reference sequence). The length of the CDR3 is 14 residues. The CDR3 DNA follows: TGTGCCTGGAGTGAGGGGACAGCCGGTATCGGCTACACCTTC. Encoded protein: CAWSEGTAGIGYTF.

V gene TRBV4-1 combines with J gene TRBJ1-1, with a weak D call TRBD1 (6 bases). The CDR3 consists of 14 residues. V was clipped by 3 bases and J by 6 bases, with 14 bases between them. The germline V gene has CDR1 MGHRA and CDR2 YSYEKL. CDR3 bases: TGCGCCAGCAGCCATCCCGGGACAAGGGCTGAAGCTTTCTTT. This codes for CASSHPGTRAEAFF.

The sample holds a few counts of this clone. The chain employs TRBV7-2 and TRBJ2-7; tentative D call: TRBD1 (5 bases). The CDR3 has 14 residues. Germline loops: CDR1 SGHTA, CDR2 FQGNSA. With 5 bases removed from V and 0 bases from J, the gap between germline ends came to 11 bases. The CDR3 sequence: CASSETASSYEQYF. The DNA of the CDR3 is TGTGCCAGCAGCGAGACAGCGAGCTCCTACGAGCAGTACTTC.

The chain couples TRBV9 to TRBJ1-1; D is perhaps TRBD1 (5 bases). This CDR3 region has 13 residues. The germline CDR1 and CDR2 sequences are SGDLS and YYNGEE. The V end was cut by 0 bases, the J end by 8 bases, with 11 bases between. The CDR3 region is CASSVDDDREAFF. The CDR3 region has the DNA TGTGCCAGCAGCGTAGATGATGACAGAGAAGCTTTCTTT.

The chain carries TRBV5-4 and TRBJ1-4; D is perhaps TRBD1 (5 bases). CDR3 length: 14 amino acids. V lost 1 base to trimming and J lost 8 bases, with 12 bases between them. The germline V gene has CDR1 SGHNT and CDR2 YYREEE (reference sequence). CDR3 bases: TGTGCCAGCAGCTTGCAGGGTTTTCGCGAAAAACTGTTTTTT. Its translation is CASSLQGFREKLFF.

Regarding this clone: At one of its ends the junction is not consistent with the germline gene, which may arise from a read error. V and J are TRBV7-2 and TRBJ2-1; possible D gene TRBD2, 5 bases. Germline CDR1 is SGHTA and CDR2 is FQGNSA. This CDR3 has 11 residues. CDR3 nucleotides: TGTGCCAGCAGCCTAGCAACAAGTCAGTTCTTC. This gives the protein CASSLATSQFF.

In this sample, this clone turned up a few times. The chain employs TRBV29-1 and TRBJ1-1; perhaps TRBD1 as D (6 bases). This CDR3 has 13 amino acids. The germline V gene encodes CDR1 SQVTM and CDR2 ANQGSEA. V shed 6 bases and J shed 6 bases, with 17 bases lying between them. The CDR3 loop is CSVAGQMGAEAFF. For the CDR3, the DNA is TGCAGCGTGGCCGGACAGATGGGGGCTGAAGCTTTCTTT. The whole variable domain, remainder taken from reference TRBV29-1 and TRBJ1-1, is SAVISQKPSRDICQRGTSLTIQCQVDSQVTMMFWYRQQPGQSLTLIATANQGSEATYESGFVIDKFPISRPNLTFSTLTVSNMSPEDSSIYLCSVAGQMGAEAFFGQGTRLTVV.

The chain carries TRBV27 and TRBJ2-7; 11 nucleotides agree with TRBD1. CDR1 and CDR2 from the germline V gene are MNHEY and SMNVEV (reference sequence). V was clipped by 5 bases and J by 3 bases; unmatched bases: 9. This CDR3 comprises 16 residues. The CDR3 DNA reads TGTGCCAGCAGTGAGCTAGGGACAGGGGGAGTCTACGAGCAGTACTTC. As protein: CASSELGTGGVYEQYF.

This rearrangement joins TRBV28 to TRBJ1-1; 8 bases line up with TRBD1. This CDR3 has 15 residues. With V trimmed by 4 bases and J by 4 bases, 8 bases remained unmatched. Per the germline V gene, CDR1 is MDHEN and CDR2 is SYDVKM. The chain's CDR3 is CASSSAGQGTTEAFF. The CDR3 coding sequence is TGTGCCAGCAGTTCGGCAGGACAGGGCACCACTGAAGCTTTCTTT.

Only a few counts were recorded for this clone. The rearrangement links TRBV28 to TRBJ1-1, with 7 bases that match TRBD1. Germline V gene lookup returns CDR1 MDHEN and CDR2 SYDVKM. This CDR3 comprises 13 residues. The trim removed 5 bases at V and 7 bases at J, leaving 7 bases unmatched. CDR3 nucleotides: TGTGCCAGCAGTCCCTCGACAGGGATTGAAGCTTTCTTT. Its translation: CASSPSTGIEAFF.

The rearrangement links TRBV12-3 or TRBV12-4 to TRBJ1-2, with a possible D match to TRBD1 (6 bases). V lost 1 base and J lost 8, with 11 bases in between. CDR3 length: 13 residues. Written as DNA, the CDR3 is TGTGCCAGCAGTTTAGGGACAGCAAGGGGCTACACCTTC. Amino acid sequence: CASSLGTARGYTF.

The V call is TRBV7-8, the J call TRBJ1-1; possible D gene TRBD1, 5 bases. This CDR3 comprises 13 residues. Germline CDR1 reads SGHVS; CDR2 reads FQNEAQ. Deletions cut 4 bases from V and 6 bases from J, with 12 bases between. CDR3 amino acids: CASSSQGYSEAFF. The CDR3 DNA is TGTGCCAGCAGCTCGCAGGGCTACTCTGAAGCTTTCTTT.

The chain recombines TRBV7-2 with TRBJ1-6; 8 bases align to TRBD1. Trimming took 5 bases from V and 6 from J; bases not matched to a gene: 6. This CDR3 contains 15 residues. Germline V gives CDR1 SGHTA, CDR2 FQGNSA. The CDR3 coding sequence is TGTGCCAGCAGCGTCGGACAGGGCGGTAATTCACCCCTCCACTTT. It encodes CASSVGQGGNSPLHF. Full variable domain (outside the CDR3, taken from reference TRBV7-2 and TRBJ1-6): GAGVSQSPSNKVTEKGKDVELRCDPISGHTALYWYRQSLGQGLEFLIYFQGNSAPDKSGLPSDRFSAERTGGSVSTLTIQRTQQEDSAVYLCASSVGQGGNSPLHFGNGTRLTVT.

The CDR3 DNA reads as TGCGCCAGCAGTCCGGGACAGGGCCGCGAGACTGAAGCTTTCTTT. Amino acid sequence: CASSPGQGRETEAFF. The chain combines TRBV5-1 with TRBJ1-1; 9 bases agree with TRBD1. There are 15 residues in the CDR3. Germline V lookup: CDR1 SGHRS, CDR2 YFSETQ. After removal of 5 bases from V and 5 bases from J, the junction contained 10 bases not matched to a gene. Variable domain in full (rest from reference TRBV5-1 and TRBJ1-1): KAGVTQTPRYLIKTRGQQVTLSCSPISGHRSVSWYQQTPGQGLQFLFEYFSETQRNKGNFPGRFSGRQFSNSRSEMNVSTLELGDSALYLCASSPGQGRETEAFFGQGTRLTVV.

The rearrangement joins TRBV2 to TRBJ2-5, with 9 bases aligning to TRBD2. Unmatched junction bases numbered 4, after V lost 4 bases and J lost 4 bases. Germline V gene data show CDR1 as SNHLY and CDR2 as FYNNEI. The CDR3 has 14 residues. The CDR3 coding sequence is TGTGCCAGCAGTGCGGGACTAGCTGTAGAGACCCAGTACTTC. It translates to CASSAGLAVETQYF. The variable domain in full, completed from reference TRBV2 and TRBJ2-5, reads EPEVTQTPSHQVTQMGQEVILRCVPISNHLYFYWYRQILGQKVEFLVSFYNNEISEKSEIFDDQFSVERPDGSNFTLKIRSTKLEDSAMYFCASSAGLAVETQYFGPGTRLLVL.

The chain joins TRBV7-8 to TRBJ2-7; D remains unclear. The ends were cut back, 5 bases at V and 2 bases at J, with 22 bases in the middle. The germline V gene encodes CDR1 SGHVS and CDR2 FQNEAQ. The CDR3 extends over 17 amino acids. CDR3 region: CASSQLISARGTYEQYF. The CDR3 region has the DNA TGTGCCAGCAGCCAACTCATCTCGGCGAGAGGCACCTACGAGCAGTACTTC.

This chain connects TRBV24-1 to TRBJ2-2; a weak D match, TRBD1 (6 bases). V was clipped by 2 bases and J by 5 bases, with 11 bases between them. This CDR3 comprises 15 residues. Germline V gene lookup returns CDR1 KGHDR and CDR2 SFDVKD. CDR3 bases: TGTGCCACCAGTGATTCTCAAGGGGGAACCGGGGAGCTGTTTTTT. This translates into CATSDSQGGTGELFF.

The table lists this clone with a count of one. The chain joins TRBV11-2 to TRBJ2-2, with 7 positions matching TRBD1. The germline V gene has CDR1 SGHAT and CDR2 FQNNGV. The junction had 11 bases not matched to a gene; V was cut back by 2 bases and J by 5 bases. The CDR3 runs to 17 residues. CDR3 residues: CASSLIGQETSTGELFF. The CDR3 DNA sequence: TGTGCCAGCAGCTTAATAGGACAGGAAACATCGACCGGGGAGCTGTTTTTT.

This chain joins TRBV19 and TRBJ1-2; TRBD1 agrees at 7 bases. The V gene end was trimmed by 4 bases and the J gene end by 1 base; junction bases not matched to a gene: 6. CDR1 is LNHDA and CDR2 is SQIVND in the germline V gene (reference sequence). The CDR3 runs to 15 residues. For the CDR3, the DNA is TGTGCCAGTAGTACCATCAGACAGGGTAACTATGGCTACACCTTC. Its protein product is CASSTIRQGNYGYTF.

The CDR3 DNA follows: TGTGCCAGCAGTCCCAAGACTAGCGGGAGGCCCTTCTACGAGCAGTACTTC. Translated: CASSPKTSGRPFYEQYF. This chain joins TRBV27 and TRBJ2-7; 13 positions agree with TRBD2. Trimming removed 5 bases from V and 3 bases from J; junction bases left unmatched: 10. Germline loops: CDR1 MNHEY, CDR2 SMNVEV (reference sequence). The CDR3 runs to 17 residues.

V and J are TRBV11-2 and TRBJ1-1, with D possibly TRBD1 on 5 matching bases. CDR3 length: 13 amino acids. V shed 5 bases and J shed 4 bases, with 11 bases lying between them. Germline V CDR1 and CDR2: SGHAT, FQNNGV. CDR3 coding DNA: TGTGCCAGCAGCCCAGGGTGGGGCACTGAAGCTTTCTTT. Translating it yields CASSPGWGTEAFF.

V and J are TRBV30 and TRBJ2-7, with D possibly being TRBD1 (6 bases). CDR3 size: 13 residues. The germline V gene has CDR1 GTSNPN and CDR2 SVGIG (reference sequence). V lost 2 bases, J lost 2 bases, and 10 bases lay in between. The CDR3 protein is CAWSTQGPYEQYF. CDR3 nucleotides: TGTGCCTGGAGTACACAGGGCCCCTACGAGCAGTACTTC.

Here the CDR3 DNA reads TGTGCCGGAGAGAAGGACAGATACAATGAGCAGTTCTTC. It encodes CAGEKDRYNEQFF. The gene calls are TRBV2 and TRBJ2-1, with D perhaps TRBD1 (6 bases). The CDR3 totals 13 residues. V lost 11 bases and J 4 bases, leaving 15 bases between the germline ends. From germline, CDR1 is SNHLY and CDR2 FYNNEI.

A remark on this clone: This CDR3 is also generated by other DNA sequences in the sample. The genes are TRBV9 and TRBJ1-1; D gene unclear. The CDR3 contains 13 residues. Trimming took 1 base from V and 4 from J, leaving 8 bases between them. Germline CDR1 SGDLS, CDR2 YYNGEE. The CDR3 here is CASSVYPGTEAFF. CDR3 DNA: TGTGCCAGCAGCGTATATCCCGGCACTGAAGCTTTCTTT.

The chain combines TRBV14 with TRBJ2-1, with 7 nucleotides matching TRBD2. V lost 8 bases and J lost 0; bases outside the gene matches: 13. The germline V gene has CDR1 SGHDN and CDR2 FVKESK. This CDR3 comprises 17 residues. The CDR3: CASASGPDTRSYNEQFF. The DNA of the CDR3 is TGTGCCAGCGCTAGCGGCCCCGATACCCGCTCCTACAATGAGCAGTTCTTC.